A single sample gave rise to the 10 T cell receptor beta chains below, sequenced in a study of regulatory T cells in long-lasting Graves disease. Through Arm-PCR of CDR3 regions and iRepertoire HTBI primers, TCR beta libraries were built. TCRdb analysed the multiplex PCR reads with MiXCR anew, one entry per CDR3 protein. In the table there are about 610,000 distinct CDR3 sequences, roughly 15% of which are singletons. Sample time point: newly diagnosed GD, antithyroid drugs for less than 3 months. PBMCs provided the RNA from which the TCR library was made. These data also featured in a second study, about T cells in Graves' hyperthyroidism and ophthalmopathy.

Source: peripheral blood mononuclear cells (PBMCs), taken at new diagnosis, from a patient treated with antithyroid drugs. These receptors were obtained from a man aged 18 to 30 with Graves disease.

This clonotype has just a few counts. The junction does not match germline at one end; this may be a read error. The V and J genes are TRBV7-9 and TRBJ2-5; no firm D call. The CDR3 is made up of 13 amino acids. The germline gives CDR1 SEHNR, CDR2 FQNEAQ (reference sequence). CDR3 region: CASSLEDQGTQYF. DNA of the CDR3: TGTGCCAGCAGCTTAGAAGACCAAGGGACCCAGTACTTC.

This clonotype has at least ten counts. This chain uses TRBV20-1 with TRBJ2-3; TRBD2 matches at 12 bases. V lost 5 bases and J lost 0; bases outside the gene matches: 9. The V gene's germline CDR1 is DFQATT and CDR2 SNEGSKA (reference sequence). The CDR3 is 17 residues long. The CDR3 DNA sequence: TGCAGTGCTTGTACCTCCGGGACTAGCGGGAGCACAGATACGCAGTATTTT. Translated, it gives CSACTSGTSGSTDTQYF.

The table lists this clonotype with a few counts. This sequence joins TRBV15 and TRBJ2-7; 10 nucleotides agree with TRBD1. CDR3 length: 15 amino acids. Germline V CDR1 and CDR2: LNHNV, YYDKDF (reference sequence). The trim removed 5 bases at V and 3 bases at J, leaving 7 bases unmatched. The CDR3 nucleotides are TGTGCCACCAGCGGGGACAGGGGCGATCACTACGAGCAGTACTTC. Protein product: CATSGDRGDHYEQYF.

The chain has TRBV28 and TRBJ1-5; no firm D call. V lost 4 bases, J lost 4 bases, and 8 bases lay in between. The CDR3 has 13 residues. Looked up from germline, CDR1 is MDHEN and CDR2 is SYDVKM. CDR3 residues: CASSSRENQPQHF. The CDR3 bases are TGTGCCAGCAGTTCCCGGGAGAATCAGCCCCAGCATTTT.

This clonotype has a count of ten or more. The rearrangement links TRBV2 to TRBJ2-3; no firm D call. Trimming shortened V by 8 bases and J by 6 bases, and 12 bases separated the two germline ends. The CDR3 length is 12 residues. The germline V gene encodes CDR1 SNHLY and CDR2 FYNNEI. The DNA for the CDR3 is TGTGCCAGCTCGCTTGAAGTGGATACGCAGTATTTT. It specifies CASSLEVDTQYF.

This clonotype has only a few counts. The chain joins TRBV7-8 to TRBJ2-2; the D is unclear. V shed 3 bases and J shed 8 bases, with 22 bases lying between them. This CDR3 has 17 residues. The germline V gene has CDR1 SGHVS and CDR2 FQNEAQ. CDR3 nucleotides: TGTGCCAGCAGCTTCCTACAGTCGAGGTACAGAGCAGGGGAGCTGTTTTTT. It specifies CASSFLQSRYRAGELFF.

This clonotype was seen a handful of times. CDR3 in DNA: TGCGCCAGCAGCCCTTCCCCAGCGGGAGGGCGTGACACAGATACGCAGTATTTT. It codes for CASSPSPAGGRDTDTQYF. The chain combines TRBV5-1 with TRBJ2-3; 10 bases align to TRBD2. This CDR3 region has 18 residues. The V gene's germline CDR1 is SGHRS and CDR2 YFSETQ. After removal of 4 bases from V and 2 bases from J, the junction contained 13 bases not matched to a gene.

The CDR3 DNA reads TGTGCCAGCAGTTCGACCCGGACGAGCTCTGGAAACACCATATATTTT. Translation gives CASSSTRTSSGNTIYF. The chain carries TRBV27 and TRBJ1-3; D is ambiguous. The germline CDR1 and CDR2 sequences are MNHEY and SMNVEV (reference sequence). The CDR3 spans 16 residues. The V gene lost 4 bases and the J gene lost 0 bases, with 13 bases spanning the gap.

Comments on this clonotype: A single base separates this from a much larger clone, so it may be a read error. V is TRBV2 and J is TRBJ2-3; D uncertain. The V end was cut by 4 bases, the J end by 5 bases, with 22 bases between. The germline gives CDR1 SNHLY, CDR2 FYNNEI. CDR3 length: 17 residues. The CDR3 here is CASSGALRPPPGDTQYF. CDR3 nucleotides: TGTGCCAGCAGTGGTGCGCTCCGACCACCTCCGGGAGATACGCAGTATTTT.

To note about this clonotype: Because it lacks the conserved phenylalanine or tryptophan at the end, this CDR3 is likely a read error. The chain employs TRBV6-2 or TRBV6-3 and TRBJ1-1; tentatively, D is TRBD1 (5 bases). Between the trimmed V and J ends, which lost 1 base and 2 bases, there was a span of 17 bases. CDR3 length: 17 amino acids. Germline V gene lookup returns CDR1 MNHEY and CDR2 SVGEGT. The CDR3 nucleotides read TGTGCCAGCAGTTACTTGGCAGTCGGGGCTCTAAACACTGAAGCTTTCCTT. Its translation: CASSYLAVGALNTEAFL.